This T cell receptor beta chain comes out of a study of T cell responses to AZD1222 COVID-19 vaccine. Method: immunoSEQ multiplex PCR; TCRdb's copy keeps in-frame clones and lacks some. Among tens of thousands of clones, over 85% were seen once, and the ten largest hold around 3%. This CDR3 spans 13 amino acids. V lost 1 base and J lost 10, with 13 bases in between. Germline V lookup: CDR1 LGHDT, CDR2 YNNKEL (reference sequence). This sample comprised peripheral blood, obtained on day 0 of AZD1222 vaccination. The receptor comes from an adult in good health. The rearrangement links TRBV3-1 (or the pseudogene TRBV3-2) to TRBJ1-2; D unresolved. The DNA for the CDR3 is TGTGCCAGCAGCCAAGTCGGGCAGGAGAACTACACCTTC. It yields the protein CASSQVGQENYTF.